This T cell receptor (beta chain) was documented in a study of human T cells and chemical hapten exposure. Germline CDR1 LNHDA, CDR2 SQIVND (reference sequence). Germline trimming cut 4 bases from V and 2 bases from J; bases unmatched to any gene: 5. CDR3 length equals 15 residues. This clonotype was counted many times. The starting material, unfractionated whole blood, was used for total RNA extraction. Individual cDNA molecules (in the library) carried attached unique molecular identifiers. Original handling: Samples ranged from roughly 20,000 to 700,000 TCRs, with a median of 95,638. One entry per CDR3 protein results from TCRdb running MiXCR on the 5' RACE reads. TCRdb's processing, not the study's, gives the V and J calls here. The table has approximately 140,000 distinct CDR3 sequences, 4.1% seen once.

The chain employs TRBV19 and TRBJ2-1, with TRBD2 matching over 7 bases. This clonotype originated in a female donor in good health. The CDR3 reads CASSTRLATYNEQFF. CDR3 nucleotide sequence: TGTGCCAGTAGTACAAGACTAGCTACCTACAATGAGCAGTTCTTC.